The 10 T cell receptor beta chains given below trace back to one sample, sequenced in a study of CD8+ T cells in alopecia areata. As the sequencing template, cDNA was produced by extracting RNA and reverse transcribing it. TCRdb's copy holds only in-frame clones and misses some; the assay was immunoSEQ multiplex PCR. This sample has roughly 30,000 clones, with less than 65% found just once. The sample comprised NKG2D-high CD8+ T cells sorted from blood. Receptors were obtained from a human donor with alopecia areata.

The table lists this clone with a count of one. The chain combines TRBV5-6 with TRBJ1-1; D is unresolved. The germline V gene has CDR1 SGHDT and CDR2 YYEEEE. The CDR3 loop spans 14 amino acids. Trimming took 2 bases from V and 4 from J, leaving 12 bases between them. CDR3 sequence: CASSFRVSITEAFF. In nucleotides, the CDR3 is TGTGCCAGCAGCTTCCGGGTAAGCATCACTGAAGCTTTCTTT. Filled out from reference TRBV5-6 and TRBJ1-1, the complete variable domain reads DAGVTQSPTHLIKTRGQQVTLRCSPKSGHDTVSWYQQALGQGPQFIFQYYEEEERQRGNFPDRFSGHQFPNYSSELNVNALLLGDSALYLCASSFRVSITEAFFGQGTRLTVV.

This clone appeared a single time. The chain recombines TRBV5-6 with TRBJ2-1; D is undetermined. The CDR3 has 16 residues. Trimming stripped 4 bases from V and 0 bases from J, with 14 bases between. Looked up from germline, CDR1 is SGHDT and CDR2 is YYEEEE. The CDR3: CASSLLGGDSYNEQFF. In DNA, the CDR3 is TGTGCCAGCAGCCTTTTAGGCGGAGACTCCTACAATGAGCAGTTCTTC.

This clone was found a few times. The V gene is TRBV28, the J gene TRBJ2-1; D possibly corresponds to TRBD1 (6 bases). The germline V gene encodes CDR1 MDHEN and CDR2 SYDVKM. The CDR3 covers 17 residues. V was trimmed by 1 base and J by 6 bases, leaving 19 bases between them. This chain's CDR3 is CASSLYQGGGASNEQFF. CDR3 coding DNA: TGTGCCAGCAGTTTATATCAAGGGGGTGGAGCGAGCAATGAGCAGTTCTTC. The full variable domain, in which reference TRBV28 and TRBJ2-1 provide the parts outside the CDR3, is DVKVTQSSRYLVKRTGEKVFLECVQDMDHENMFWYRQDPGLGLRLIYFSYDVKMKEKGDIPEGYSVSREKKERFSLILESASTNQTSMYLCASSLYQGGGASNEQFFGPGTRLTVL.

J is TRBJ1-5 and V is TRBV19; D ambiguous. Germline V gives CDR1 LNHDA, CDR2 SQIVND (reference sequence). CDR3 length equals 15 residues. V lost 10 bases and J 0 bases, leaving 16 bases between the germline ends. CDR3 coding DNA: TGTGCCACTGACGAGTTAGTGGCTAGCAATCAGCCCCAGCATTTT. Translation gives CATDELVASNQPQHF.

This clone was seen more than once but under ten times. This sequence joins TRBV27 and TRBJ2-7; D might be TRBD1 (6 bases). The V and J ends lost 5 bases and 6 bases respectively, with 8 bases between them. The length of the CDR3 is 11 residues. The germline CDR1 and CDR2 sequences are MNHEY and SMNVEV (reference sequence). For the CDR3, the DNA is TGTGCCAGCAGTACAGGGTTCGAGCAGTACTTC. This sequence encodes CASSTGFEQYF.

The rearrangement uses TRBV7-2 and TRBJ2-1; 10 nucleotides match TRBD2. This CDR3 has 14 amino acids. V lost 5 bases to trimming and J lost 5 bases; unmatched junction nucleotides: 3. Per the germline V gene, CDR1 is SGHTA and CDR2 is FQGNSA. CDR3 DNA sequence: TGTGCCAGCAGCAATGGACTAGCGGACAATGAGCAGTTCTTC. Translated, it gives CASSNGLADNEQFF.

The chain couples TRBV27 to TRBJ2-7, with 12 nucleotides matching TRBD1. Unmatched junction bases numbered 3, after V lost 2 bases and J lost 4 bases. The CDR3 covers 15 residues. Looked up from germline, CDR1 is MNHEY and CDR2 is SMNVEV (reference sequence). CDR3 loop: CASSLPGQGAYEQYF. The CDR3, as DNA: TGTGCCAGCAGTTTACCGGGACAGGGGGCTTACGAGCAGTACTTC.

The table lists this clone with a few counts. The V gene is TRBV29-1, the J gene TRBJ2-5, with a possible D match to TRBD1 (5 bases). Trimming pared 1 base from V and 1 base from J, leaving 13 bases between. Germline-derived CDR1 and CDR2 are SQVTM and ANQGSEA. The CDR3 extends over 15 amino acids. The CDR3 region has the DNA TGCAGCGTTGAAGGAACAGGAGCCCTCCAAGAGACCCAGTACTTC. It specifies CSVEGTGALQETQYF.

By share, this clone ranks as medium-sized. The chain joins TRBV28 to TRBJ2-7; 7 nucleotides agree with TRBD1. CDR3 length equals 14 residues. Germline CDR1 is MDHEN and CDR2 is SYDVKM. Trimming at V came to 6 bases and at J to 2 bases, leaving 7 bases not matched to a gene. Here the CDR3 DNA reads TGTGCCAGCAGAAGGGGGACAGTGGCCTACGAGCAGTACTTC. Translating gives CASRRGTVAYEQYF. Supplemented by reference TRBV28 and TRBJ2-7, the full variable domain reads DVKVTQSSRYLVKRTGEKVFLECVQDMDHENMFWYRQDPGLGLRLIYFSYDVKMKEKGDIPEGYSVSREKKERFSLILESASTNQTSMYLCASRRGTVAYEQYFGPGTRLTVT.

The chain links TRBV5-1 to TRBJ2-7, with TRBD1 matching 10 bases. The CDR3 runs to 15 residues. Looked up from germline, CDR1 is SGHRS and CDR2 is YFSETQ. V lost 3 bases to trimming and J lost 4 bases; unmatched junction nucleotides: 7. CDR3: CASSSPGQGTYEQYF. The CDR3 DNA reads TGCGCCAGCAGCTCACCGGGACAGGGGACGTACGAGCAGTACTTC. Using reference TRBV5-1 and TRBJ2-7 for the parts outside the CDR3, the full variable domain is KAGVTQTPRYLIKTRGQQVTLSCSPISGHRSVSWYQQTPGQGLQFLFEYFSETQRNKGNFPGRFSGRQFSNSRSEMNVSTLELGDSALYLCASSSPGQGTYEQYFGPGTRLTVT.